The 15 T cell receptor beta chains reported below all come from one sample, sequenced in a study of T cell responses to AZD1222 COVID-19 vaccine. This table comes from immunoSEQ multiplex PCR, and its TCRdb copy is limited to in-frame clones, with some not included. Counted here are 90,000 to 100,000 clones, 87% occurring once; the ten biggest clones make up 2.5% to 3%. The input for sequencing was peripheral blood, taken on day 0 of AZD1222 vaccination. These receptors were collected from an adult in good health.

The gene calls are TRBV6-2 or TRBV6-3 and TRBJ2-7; either TRBD1 or TRBD2 may supply D (5 bases each). The germline V gene encodes CDR1 MNHEY and CDR2 SVGEGT. The CDR3 sequence is 17 residues long. Trimming cost V 3 bases and J 5 bases, with 23 bases left between them. This chain's CDR3 is CASSYYVTSGPAHEQYF. CDR3 coding DNA: TGTGCCAGCAGTTATTATGTTACGTCGGGGCCGGCACACGAGCAGTACTTC.

This sequence joins TRBV11-3 and TRBJ2-1; D could derive from TRBD1 or TRBD2 (5 bases each). Germline values: CDR1 SGHNT, CDR2 YENEEA. The CDR3 totals 14 residues. Trimming removed 3 bases from V and 4 bases from J, with 10 bases in between. In DNA form, the CDR3 reads TGTGCCAGCAGCTTGGGGACGAAGTACAATGAGCAGTTCTTC. The encoded protein is CASSLGTKYNEQFF.

A few counts support this clone. This chain connects TRBV3-1 (or the pseudogene TRBV3-2) to TRBJ2-1, with TRBD2 matching 7 bases. J lost 0 bases, V lost 4 bases, and 12 bases had no gene match. The CDR3 covers 18 residues. Germline assignment: CDR1 LGHDT and CDR2 YNNKEL (reference sequence). The CDR3 spells CASSRTGLEGSSYNEQFF. The CDR3 coding sequence is TGTGCCAGCAGCCGGACCGGACTAGAGGGGAGCTCCTACAATGAGCAGTTCTTC.

Only a few counts were recorded for this clone. The chain has TRBV29-1 and TRBJ2-1; 9 bases map to TRBD2. This CDR3 contains 18 residues. In germline, CDR1 is SQVTM, CDR2 ANQGSEA. Unmatched junction bases numbered 14, after V lost 5 bases and J lost 0 bases. In nucleotides, the CDR3 is TGCAGCGTTCCAAAGGGGCTAGCGGGACTGAGCTCCTACAATGAGCAGTTCTTC. Encoded protein: CSVPKGLAGLSSYNEQFF.

This clone was found a few times. The chain carries TRBV6-2 or TRBV6-3 and TRBJ2-3; 7 bases map to TRBD1. This CDR3 region has 14 residues. The V segment lost 2 bases and the J segment 2 bases; nucleotides outside the gene matches: 1. Germline V gives CDR1 MNHEY, CDR2 SVGEGT. For the CDR3, the DNA is TGTGCCAGCAGTTACGGGACAGACACAGATACGCAGTATTTT. Protein: CASSYGTDTDTQYF.

The V and J genes are TRBV7-2 and TRBJ2-1; TRBD2 matches at 9 bases. In germline, CDR1 is SGHTA, CDR2 FQGNSA. With V trimmed by 1 base and J by 4 bases, 2 bases remained unmatched. The CDR3 loop spans 15 amino acids. The CDR3 DNA follows: TGTGCCAGCAGCTTAGGCGGGGGGGGTTACAATGAGCAGTTCTTC. It yields the protein CASSLGGGGYNEQFF.

The chain joins TRBV28 to TRBJ2-5; 8 bases match TRBD2. The V gene's germline CDR1 is MDHEN and CDR2 SYDVKM. With 6 bases clipped from V and 2 bases from J, the junction kept 5 bases outside the gene matches. This CDR3 is 14 amino acids long. The DNA for the CDR3 is TGTGCCAGCAGCCAGACTAGCGCGCAAGAGACCCAGTACTTC. This gives the protein CASSQTSAQETQYF.

V and J are TRBV3-1 (or the pseudogene TRBV3-2) and TRBJ1-2; TRBD1 agrees at 7 bases. CDR1 and CDR2 from the germline V gene are LGHDT and YNNKEL (reference sequence). J lost 5 bases, V lost 4 bases, and 13 bases had no gene match. The CDR3 sequence is 16 residues long. CDR3 protein: CASSPGGRQGRYGYTF. The CDR3 DNA reads as TGTGCCAGCAGCCCAGGGGGGCGACAGGGACGTTATGGCTACACCTTC.

The gene calls are TRBV6-2 or TRBV6-3 and TRBJ1-5; D possibly corresponds to TRBD1 (5 bases). The ends were cut back, 2 bases at V and 2 bases at J, with 13 bases in the middle. The CDR3 is 16 amino acids. From germline, CDR1 is MNHEY and CDR2 SVGEGT. The CDR3 protein is CASSYHSGGGNQPQHF. DNA of the CDR3: TGTGCCAGCAGTTACCATTCCGGGGGTGGCAATCAGCCCCAGCATTTT.

The genes are TRBV19 and TRBJ2-5; D is uncertain. The germline gives CDR1 LNHDA, CDR2 SQIVND (reference sequence). The length of the CDR3 is 16 residues. V lost 3 bases and J 0 bases, leaving 14 bases between the germline ends. The CDR3 sequence: CASSMVSPVYQETQYF. CDR3 nucleotides: TGTGCCAGTAGTATGGTCAGCCCAGTGTACCAAGAGACCCAGTACTTC.

The DNA of the CDR3 is TGCAGCGCCACAGGGGGTAGCAATCAGCCCCAGCATTTT. Its protein is CSATGGSNQPQHF. The rearrangement links TRBV29-1 to TRBJ1-5; 8 positions agree with TRBD1. CDR1 and CDR2 (germline): SQVTM, ANQGSEA. There are 13 residues in the CDR3. Trimming removed 7 bases from V and 0 bases from J; junction bases left unmatched: 2.

The genes are TRBV7-2 and TRBJ1-1; D unclear. Germline CDR1 is SGHTA and CDR2 is FQGNSA. CDR3 length equals 15 residues. Trimming removed 2 bases from V and 0 bases from J, with 10 bases in between. CDR3 protein: CASSLWGGMNTEAFF. In nucleotides, the CDR3 is TGTGCCAGCAGCTTATGGGGAGGCATGAACACTGAAGCTTTCTTT.

This clone was counted once. The gene calls are TRBV6-4 and TRBJ2-1; TRBD2 is a possible D gene (6 bases). Trimming left V 8 bases short and J 7 bases short, with 15 bases between. There are 13 residues in the CDR3. Germline CDR1 and CDR2: MRHNA and SNTAGT. The CDR3 DNA is TGTGCCAGCGGCCAGGAGGGTCTAAATGAGCAGTTCTTC. This translates into CASGQEGLNEQFF.

This chain uses TRBV24-1 with TRBJ1-3; D gene ambiguous. The V end lost 10 bases, the J end lost 3 bases, and 6 bases lay between the germline ends. The germline V gene encodes CDR1 KGHDR and CDR2 SFDVKD. The CDR3 covers 11 residues. The CDR3 spells CATAYGNTIYF. For the CDR3, the DNA is TGTGCCACGGCGTATGGAAACACCATATATTTT.

V and J are TRBV7-3 and TRBJ2-1, with a tentative D call TRBD2 (7 bases). The germline V and J ends were trimmed by 3 bases and 3 bases, with 24 bases remaining between them. Germline CDR1 and CDR2: SGHTA and FQGTGA. This CDR3 contains 19 residues. The CDR3 reads CASSFGGREEAPIYNEQFF. The DNA for the CDR3 is TGTGCCAGCAGCTTCGGGGGGCGCGAGGAGGCCCCAATCTACAATGAGCAGTTCTTC. Full variable domain (missing parts from reference TRBV7-3 and TRBJ2-1): GAGVSQTPSNKVTEKGKYVELRCDPISGHTALYWYRQSLGQGPEFLIYFQGTGAADDSGLPNDRFFAVRPEGSVSTLKIQRTERGDSAVYLCASSFGGREEAPIYNEQFFGPGTRLTVL.